A selection of T cell receptor beta chains follows, all from one sample in a study of control samples from healthy donors and cancer patients. Repertoires were generated with immunoSEQ multiplex PCR, while TCRdb's copy carries only in-frame clones and drops some. The repertoire includes around 170,000 clones, 88% of them detected once, and roughly 5% sits in the top ten. Sequenced material: blood. The receptor source for this set is a young woman in good health. CDR3s include the opening cysteine and the closing phenylalanine or tryptophan. Fields, in order: D gene, clone size, J gene, V gene, CDR3 protein, CDR3 DNA. D genes are given only for firm matches. Some rows have no size entry. The others give once, few or many, or a class for an expanded clone.

- - TRBJ2-1 TRBV6-5 CATRQGEKNEQFF TGTGCCACCCGCCAAGGAGAAAAAAATGAGCAGTTCTTC
- - TRBJ2-5 TRBV5-1 CASSLGGTVQETQYF TGCGCCAGCAGCTTGGGGGGGACTGTTCAAGAGACCCAGTACTTC
- - TRBJ1-3 TRBV3-1/TRBV3-2 CASSQGRVTGNTIYF TGTGCCAGCAGCCAAGGGAGGGTGACGGGAAACACCATATATTTT
- - TRBJ1-1 TRBV6-5 CASRPMTPNTEAFF TGTGCCAGCAGACCGATGACTCCGAACACTGAAGCTTTCTTT
TRBD1 once TRBJ1-2 TRBV12-3/TRBV12-4 CASSHRQGRGYTF TGTGCCAGCAGTCACCGACAGGGAAGGGGCTACACCTTC
- - TRBJ2-7 TRBV10-3 CAISESFGGRSYEQYF TGTGCCATCAGTGAGTCGTTTGGGGGGAGGTCCTACGAGCAGTACTTC
TRBD1 - TRBJ1-5 TRBV19 CAGGPGQGQYSNQPQHF TGTGCCGGGGGACCGGGACAGGGCCAATATAGCAATCAGCCCCAGCATTTT
- - TRBJ2-3 TRBV9 CASSGSSGRPDTQYF TGTGCCAGCAGCGGATCCTCGGGGCGGCCAGATACGCAGTATTTT
- - TRBJ1-1 TRBV7-9 CASSTTADRNTEAFF TGTGCCAGCAGCACCACGGCGGACAGGAACACTGAAGCTTTCTTT
- - TRBJ2-3 TRBV19 CASSIDRARPQYF TGTGCCAGTAGTATAGATAGGGCTCGCCCGCAGTATTTT
- - TRBJ2-5 TRBV9 CASSVQGWETQYF TGTGCCAGCAGCGTACAGGGATGGGAGACCCAGTACTTC
TRBD1 - TRBJ1-1 TRBV14 CASSQGQGGGTEAFF TGTGCCAGCAGCCAAGGACAGGGCGGTGGCACTGAAGCTTTCTTT
TRBD1 - TRBJ1-3 TRBV2 CASSEGTAGNTIYF TGTGCCAGCAGTGAGGGGACAGCTGGAAACACCATATATTTT
- few TRBJ1-6 TRBV5-1 CASSLVGGSYNSPLHF TGCGCCAGCAGCTTGGTTGGGGGCTCCTATAATTCACCCCTCCACTTT
- once TRBJ2-3 TRBV3-1/TRBV3-2 CASSHSGEADTQYF TGTGCCAGCAGCCATTCGGGGGAGGCGGATACGCAGTATTTT
- - TRBJ1-3 TRBV3-1/TRBV3-2 CASSPPGIRSGNTIYF TGTGCCAGCAGCCCTCCCGGGATACGCTCTGGAAACACCATATATTTT
- - TRBJ2-3 TRBV9 CASSVAPGALDTQYF TGTGCCAGCAGCGTAGCCCCGGGGGCCCTTGATACGCAGTATTTT
- - TRBJ1-1 TRBV5-5 CASTQWDGFNTEAFF TGTGCCAGCACCCAATGGGACGGCTTCAACACTGAAGCTTTCTTT
- - TRBJ2-3 TRBV18 CASSPSFGVDTQYF TGTGCCAGCTCACCATCTTTCGGGGTGGATACGCAGTATTTT
- - TRBJ2-1 TRBV7-9 CASSRIRNEQFF TGTGCCAGCAGCCGGATTAGGAATGAGCAGTTCTTC
- - TRBJ1-5 TRBV24-1 CATADPRGDQPQHF TGTGCCACCGCTGATCCTCGCGGGGATCAGCCCCAGCATTTT
- - TRBJ2-2 TRBV19 CASQLYRNTGELFF TGTGCCAGTCAATTATACAGGAACACCGGGGAGCTGTTTTTT
TRBD1 - TRBJ2-2 TRBV25-1 CASTGQGAGELFF TGTGCCAGCACGGGACAGGGGGCCGGGGAGCTGTTTTTT
TRBD1 once TRBJ1-1 TRBV2 CASSEGRGRTEAFF TGTGCCAGCAGTGAAGGCAGGGGGCGTACTGAAGCTTTCTTT
- once TRBJ1-1 TRBV4-1 CASSLLGRDRGTEAFF TGCGCCAGCAGCCTATTGGGGCGCGATCGGGGCACTGAAGCTTTCTTT